Detailed here is one T cell receptor (beta chain). This clone's antigen is unknown. Per-base qualities were not stored, and no clone one base away is much larger. This sample was taken from a study of yellow fever vaccine responses in identical twins (dated by TCRdb to the late 2010s). About the investigation overall: Focusing on identical twins, the study followed the T cell clones that responded to the vaccine, and did so with precision. The research as a whole found: According to the authors, in identical twins the way T cells responded to vaccination appeared partly convergent and partly personalized.

Spanning cysteine to phenylalanine, the CDR3 consists of 14 amino acids. CDR3 DNA only is kept here, 42 bases in frame from base 1. The germline V gene specifies SGHAT as CDR1 and FQNNGV as CDR2. A distance of 8 bases separates the germline ends of V and J, which lose 5 bases and 0 bases respectively. The protocol used for the library was RT-PCR. The instrument was an Illumina HiSeq 2500. The public sequencing data were trimmed at Q25 with fastp and processed into clonotypes with MiXCR by TCRdb, which kept only in-frame beta chains. Each CDR3 protein gets just one entry, which takes the most common genes and DNA from the rows behind it. Across this sample there are about 960 distinct CDR3 sequences, with 75% to 90% seen only once. Less than 25% of the sample is in the top ten clones.

This sample comprised T cells from blood (PBMCs), unsorted or a sorted subset (not recorded which), obtained before or after yellow fever vaccination (not recorded which). This receptor was taken from a female donor who received the yellow fever vaccine. Recombination linked TRBV11-2 to TRBJ1-5; a tentative D call is TRBD1 (5 bases match). CDR3 reads: CASSPQGSNQPQHF. The nucleotide sequence reads as follows: TGTGCCAGCAGCCCGCAGGGTAGCAATCAGCCCCAGCATTTT.